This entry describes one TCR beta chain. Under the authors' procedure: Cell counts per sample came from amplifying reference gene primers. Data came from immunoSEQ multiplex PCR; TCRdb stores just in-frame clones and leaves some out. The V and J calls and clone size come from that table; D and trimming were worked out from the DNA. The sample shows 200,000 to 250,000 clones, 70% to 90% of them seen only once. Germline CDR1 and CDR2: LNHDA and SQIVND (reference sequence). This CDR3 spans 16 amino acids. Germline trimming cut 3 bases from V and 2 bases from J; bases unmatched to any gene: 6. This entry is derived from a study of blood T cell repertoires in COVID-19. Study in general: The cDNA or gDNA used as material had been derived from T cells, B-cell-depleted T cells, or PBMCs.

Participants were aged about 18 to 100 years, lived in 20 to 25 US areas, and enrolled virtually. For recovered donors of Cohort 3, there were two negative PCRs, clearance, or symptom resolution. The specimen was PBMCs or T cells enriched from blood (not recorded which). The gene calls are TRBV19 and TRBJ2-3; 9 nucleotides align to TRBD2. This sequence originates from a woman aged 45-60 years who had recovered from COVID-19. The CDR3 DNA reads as TGTGCCAGTAGTATTCTGGCGGGGGGGCCCACAGATACGCAGTATTTT. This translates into CASSILAGGPTDTQYF. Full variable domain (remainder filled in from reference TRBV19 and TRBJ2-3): DGGITQSPKYLFRKEGQNVTLSCEQNLNHDAMYWYRQDPGQGLRLIYYSQIVNDFQKGDIAEGYSVSREKKESFPLTVTSAQKNPTAFYLCASSILAGGPTDTQYFGPGTRLTVL.